This T cell receptor (beta chain) was sequenced in a study of blood T cell repertoires in COVID-19. Study-level information: Sites in the United States, Italy and Spain provided acute and convalescent COVID-19 samples.

Assay: immunoSEQ multiplex PCR; the TCRdb copy retains only in-frame clones and omits some. The sample shows around 170,000 clones, less than 90% of them seen only once. Germline CDR1 is MNHEY and CDR2 is SVGAGI. The J segment lost 4 bases and the V segment lost 7 bases, leaving 7 bases of the junction unmatched. This CDR3 has 13 residues. Adults between roughly 18 and 95 years of age took part from 20 to 25 US areas. Donors in Cohort 3 who had recovered were those with two negative PCRs, healthcare professional clearance, or resolution of their symptoms. Sequencing input: PBMCs or T cells enriched from blood (not recorded which). This clonotype was sampled from a woman in her forties or fifties who had recovered from COVID-19. The genes are TRBV6-5 and TRBJ2-7, with 7 nucleotides matching TRBD1. Written as DNA, the CDR3 is TGTGCCAGCAATAGGGACAGCGAGTACGAGCAGTACTTC. Amino acid sequence: CASNRDSEYEQYF.